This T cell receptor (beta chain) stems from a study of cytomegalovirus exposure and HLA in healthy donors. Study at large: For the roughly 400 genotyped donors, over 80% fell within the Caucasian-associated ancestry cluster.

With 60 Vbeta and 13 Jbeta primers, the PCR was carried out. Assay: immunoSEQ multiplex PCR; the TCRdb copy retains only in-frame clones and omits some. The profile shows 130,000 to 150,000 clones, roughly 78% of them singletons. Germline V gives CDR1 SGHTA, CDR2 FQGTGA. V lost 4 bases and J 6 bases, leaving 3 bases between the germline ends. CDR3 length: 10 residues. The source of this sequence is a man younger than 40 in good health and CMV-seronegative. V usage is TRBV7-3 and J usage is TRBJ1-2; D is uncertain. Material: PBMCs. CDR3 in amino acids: CASSSHGYTF. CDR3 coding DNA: TGTGCCAGCAGCTCTCATGGCTACACCTTC.